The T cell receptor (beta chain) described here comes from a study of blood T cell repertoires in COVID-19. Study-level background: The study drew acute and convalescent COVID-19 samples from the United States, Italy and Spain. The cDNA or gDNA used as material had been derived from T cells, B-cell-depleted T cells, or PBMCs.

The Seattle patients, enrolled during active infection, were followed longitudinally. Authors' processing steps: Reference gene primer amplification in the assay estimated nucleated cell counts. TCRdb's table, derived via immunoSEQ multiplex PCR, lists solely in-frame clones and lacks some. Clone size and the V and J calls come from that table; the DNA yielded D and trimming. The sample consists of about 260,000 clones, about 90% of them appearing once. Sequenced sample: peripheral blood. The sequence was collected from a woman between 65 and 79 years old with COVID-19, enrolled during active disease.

DNA for the CDR3: TGTGCCAGCAGCTTCTCCCAAGCTAGCGGGGAGCAGTACTTC. It codes for CASSFSQASGEQYF. The chain recombines TRBV7-2 with TRBJ2-7; the match to TRBD2 covers 8 bases. The V gene's germline CDR1 is SGHTA and CDR2 FQGNSA. This CDR3 spans 14 amino acids. V lost 3 bases to trimming and J lost 7 bases; unmatched junction nucleotides: 8.